This TCR beta chain was identified in a study of cytomegalovirus exposure and HLA in healthy donors. Points from the study as a whole: Per a later analysis, HLA-associated TCR beta chains showed more clonal expansion than other, equally common TCR beta chains. Productive status was seen about 87% or about 30% of the time for most TCR beta V segments in an earlier analysis.

As to this clone: Its antigen is unknown.

V was pared by 4 bases and J by 5 bases, with 8 bases of the junction left unmatched. Germline V CDR1 and CDR2: LGHNA, YSLEER. The CDR3 runs to 15 residues. A multiplex PCR was run with 60 Vbeta primers and 13 Jbeta primers. TCRdb's copy holds only in-frame clones and misses some; the assay was immunoSEQ multiplex PCR. The sample includes over 70,000 clones, about 80% of them seen just once. This chain connects TRBV4-3 to TRBJ2-3; TRBD2 matches at 8 bases. The sample was PBMCs. The source is a man over 45 in good health and CMV-seropositive. The CDR3 loop is CASSLGGEQQDTQYF. The CDR3 coding sequence is TGCGCCAGCAGCCTCGGGGGGGAACAGCAAGATACGCAGTATTTT.